A single sample is the source of the 15 T cell receptor beta chains below, sequenced in a study of blood T cell repertoires in COVID-19. Repertoires were generated with immunoSEQ multiplex PCR, while TCRdb's copy carries only in-frame clones and drops some. The table lists about 230,000 clones, approximately 90% of them singletons. The sample comprised peripheral blood. Source of these receptors: a man aged 50-59 years with COVID-19, enrolled during active disease.

This sequence joins TRBV4-3 and TRBJ2-7; D may be TRBD1 (5 bases). Trimming pared 2 bases from V and 1 base from J, leaving 12 bases between. The CDR3 is 15 residues long. Germline values: CDR1 LGHNA, CDR2 YSLEER. CDR3 sequence reads: CASSQLQGYSYEQYF. The CDR3, as DNA: TGCGCCAGCAGCCAACTTCAGGGATATTCCTACGAGCAGTACTTC.

This clone was counted only a few times. The CDR3 loop is CALLGQDSFYTIYF. Here the CDR3 DNA reads TGTGCCTTGTTGGGACAGGATTCTTTCTACACCATATATTTT. J is TRBJ1-3 and V is TRBV30, with 8 positions matching TRBD1. The CDR3 loop spans 14 amino acids. The ends lost 7 bases at V and 8 bases at J; junction bases unmatched: 13. CDR1 and CDR2 from the germline V gene are GTSNPN and SVGIG (reference sequence).

The rearrangement links TRBV10-1 to TRBJ2-1; D is ambiguous. V shed 3 bases and J shed 5 bases, with 8 bases lying between them. CDR3 length: 13 residues. Germline loops: CDR1 WNHNN, CDR2 SYGVQD (reference sequence). The DNA of the CDR3 is TGCGCCAGCAGTGAATTTGCGGACAATGAGCAGTTCTTC. Residues: CASSEFADNEQFF.

The CDR3 sequence: CASSYAGGNSPLHF. The DNA for the CDR3 is TGTGCCAGCAGTTACGCAGGGGGTAATTCACCCCTCCACTTT. The V and J genes are TRBV6-2 or TRBV6-3 and TRBJ1-6; 7 positions agree with TRBD1. CDR1 is MNHEY, CDR2 SVGEGT, per germline. The CDR3 covers 14 residues. The V segment lost 2 bases and the J segment 6 bases; nucleotides outside the gene matches: 1.

This chain uses TRBV4-1 with TRBJ2-4, with 8 bases aligning to TRBD1. Germline assignment: CDR1 MGHRA and CDR2 YSYEKL. The length of the CDR3 is 13 residues. V lost 6 bases and J lost 8; bases outside the gene matches: 6. The DNA for the CDR3 is TGCGCCAGCAGGAGACAGGGGTTTGACATTCAGTACTTC. This gives the protein CASRRQGFDIQYF.

The rearrangement joins TRBV29-1 to TRBJ1-4; weak D call: TRBD1 (5 bases). The CDR3 sequence is 14 residues long. CDR1 is SQVTM, CDR2 ANQGSEA, per germline. V gave up 7 bases and J gave up 0 bases, with 12 bases separating them. As DNA, the CDR3 is TGCAGCGCCGCTGACAGAGCAACTAATGAAAAACTGTTTTTT. The encoded protein is CSAADRATNEKLFF.

The chain couples TRBV19 to TRBJ2-7; D is perhaps TRBD1 (6 bases). The germline CDR1 and CDR2 sequences are LNHDA and SQIVND (reference sequence). Trimming took 6 bases from V and 4 from J, leaving 19 bases between them. This CDR3 has 15 residues. The CDR3 coding sequence is TGTGCCAGTAGCACCCCCGCCAGGGGAAGGTACGAGCAGTACTTC. Translation: CASSTPARGRYEQYF.

The chain carries TRBV29-1 and TRBJ1-5; 8 positions agree with TRBD1. The length of the CDR3 is 13 residues. The germline V gene encodes CDR1 SQVTM and CDR2 ANQGSEA. V lost 7 bases, J lost 2 bases, and 4 bases stayed unmatched. Here the CDR3 DNA reads TGCAGCGCATCGACAGGGGGCAATCAGCCCCAGCATTTT. Translation gives CSASTGGNQPQHF.

The CDR3 loop is CASSPNSDRNYGYTF. CDR3 bases: TGTGCCAGCAGCCCTAATTCAGACAGAAACTATGGCTACACCTTC. This rearrangement joins TRBV7-9 to TRBJ1-2, with D possibly being TRBD1 (5 bases). V was cut by 5 bases and J by 2 bases, with 15 bases left in between. Germline V gene sequence: CDR1 SEHNR, CDR2 FQNEAQ (reference sequence). The CDR3 sequence is 15 residues long.

The genes are TRBV29-1 and TRBJ1-1; unclear D gene. Trimming removed 6 bases from V and 3 bases from J, with 11 bases in between. This CDR3 region has 12 residues. From germline, CDR1 is SQVTM and CDR2 ANQGSEA. The CDR3 coding sequence is TGCAGCGTCTCAGGACTCTACACTGAAGCTTTCTTT. Its translation is CSVSGLYTEAFF.

In its sample, this clone was seen once. The V gene is TRBV14, the J gene TRBJ2-1; weak D call: TRBD2 (6 bases). V was cut by 4 bases and J by 2 bases, with 18 bases left in between. Per the germline V gene, CDR1 is SGHDN and CDR2 is FVKESK. This CDR3 contains 17 residues. The CDR3 nucleotides read TGTGCCAGCAGCCTCGGGACTCTCCAGGTTGCCTACAATGAGCAGTTCTTC. This gives the protein CASSLGTLQVAYNEQFF.

J is TRBJ1-6 and V is TRBV14, with a weak D call TRBD1 (6 bases). V was cut by 0 bases and J by 9 bases, with 18 bases left in between. The length of the CDR3 is 17 residues. Germline lookup yields CDR1 SGHDN and CDR2 FVKESK. The CDR3 spells CASSQESAAPRGSPLHF. The CDR3 DNA sequence: TGTGCCAGCAGCCAAGAATCGGCAGCCCCCAGGGGTTCACCCCTCCACTTT. Filled out from reference TRBV14 and TRBJ1-6, the complete variable domain reads EAGVTQFPSHSVIEKGQTVTLRCDPISGHDNLYWYRRVMGKEIKFLLHFVKESKQDESGMPNNRFLAERTGGTYSTLKVQPAELEDSGVYFCASSQESAAPRGSPLHFGNGTRLTVT.

The J gene is TRBJ2-7, the V gene TRBV4-1; tentatively, D is TRBD2 (6 bases). Trimming shortened V by 3 bases and J by 5 bases, and 11 bases separated the two germline ends. The CDR3 loop spans 13 amino acids. CDR1 is MGHRA, CDR2 YSYEKL, per germline. The CDR3 spells CASSHSGAHEQYF. CDR3 bases: TGCGCCAGCAGCCATTCGGGAGCCCACGAGCAGTACTTC.

The chain uses TRBV9 and TRBJ2-7; D gene uncertain. The CDR3 runs to 15 residues. Trimming took off 2 bases at V and 0 bases at J, with 12 bases between the two ends. CDR1 and CDR2 (germline): SGDLS, YYNGEE. The CDR3 loop is CASSVEPGSSYEQYF. The CDR3 bases are TGTGCCAGCAGCGTCGAGCCGGGTAGCTCCTACGAGCAGTACTTC.

The chain has TRBV5-4 and TRBJ2-2; tentatively, D is TRBD2 (5 bases). Germline CDR1 reads SGHNT; CDR2 reads YYREEE (reference sequence). This CDR3 region has 13 residues. V was cut by 4 bases and J by 4 bases, with 8 bases left in between. The CDR3, as DNA: TGTGCCAGCAGCACCGAGGGCACCGGGGAGCTGTTTTTT. It encodes CASSTEGTGELFF.